The clone carrying this T cell receptor beta chain was counted once. Germline V gene sequence: CDR1 MDHEN, CDR2 SYDVKM. V lost 6 bases and J 4 bases, leaving 16 bases between the germline ends. This CDR3 is built from 15 residues. The assay was immunoSEQ multiplex PCR, and TCRdb's table has in-frame clones only and misses some. The sample shows roughly 49,000 clones, roughly 90% of them seen only once. The entry originates in a study of control samples from healthy donors and cancer patients. Sequences were obtained from PBMCs. This sequence originates from a man in his forties or fifties with head and neck cancer. This chain uses TRBV28 with TRBJ1-5; tentatively, D is TRBD1 (5 bases). This CDR3 is CASRLRDEFNQPQHF. CDR3 DNA sequence: TGTGCCAGCAGGCTCCGGGACGAATTTAATCAGCCCCAGCATTTT. The full variable domain, in which reference TRBV28 and TRBJ1-5 provide the parts outside the CDR3, is DVKVTQSSRYLVKRTGEKVFLECVQDMDHENMFWYRQDPGLGLRLIYFSYDVKMKEKGDIPEGYSVSREKKERFSLILESASTNQTSMYLCASRLRDEFNQPQHFGDGTRLSIL.